This passage covers 31 T cell receptor beta chains from one sample sequenced in a study of CD8 T cells in ankylosing spondylitis. Regarding the study as a whole: In ankylosing spondylitis blood, a motif of seven to nine highly homologous TCR beta variants appeared characteristic.

A single record per CDR3 protein comes from TCRdb applying MiXCR to the 5' RACE reads. The repertoire includes around 540,000 distinct CDR3 sequences, 9.5% to 15% of them detected once, and nearly 7% sits in the top ten. Their target antigens are unknown. Sample: blood, either unsorted or a sorted T cell fraction (not recorded which). These receptor sequences come from a male donor with ankylosing spondylitis.

This clonotype was seen a handful of times. The chain links TRBV5-1 to TRBJ2-1, with D possibly matching TRBD1 (5 bases). V lost 4 bases and J 4 bases, leaving 12 bases between the germline ends. The length of the CDR3 is 14 residues. The germline CDR1 and CDR2 sequences are SGHRS and YFSETQ. The CDR3 sequence is CASSGTTVYNEQFF. The CDR3 nucleotides read TGCGCCAGCAGCGGAACGACAGTTTACAATGAGCAGTTCTTC.

This clonotype turned up a few times. The chain uses TRBV4-1 and TRBJ2-7; 10 bases match TRBD2. V trimming: 4 bases; J trimming: 8 bases; junction bases outside the gene matches: 14. In germline, CDR1 is MGHRA, CDR2 YSYEKL. CDR3 length: 16 residues. CDR3 residues: CASSPWAASGSIQQYF. The CDR3 region has the DNA TGCGCCAGCAGCCCCTGGGCGGCTAGCGGGAGCATCCAGCAGTACTTC.

This clonotype was seen at least ten times. The chain carries TRBV5-1 and TRBJ1-1; the D gene is possibly TRBD1 (5 bases). CDR3 size: 16 residues. CDR1 is SGHRS and CDR2 is YFSETQ in the germline V gene. V was shortened by 0 bases and J by 1 base, with 13 bases between the two germline ends. DNA for the CDR3: TGCGCCAGCAGCTTGGCATTGAGGGGCTGGAACACTGAAGCTTTCTTT. Its protein is CASSLALRGWNTEAFF.

The J gene is TRBJ2-5, the V gene TRBV15; weak D call: TRBD2 (5 bases). CDR1 is LNHNV, CDR2 YYDKDF, per germline (reference sequence). V lost 3 bases, J lost 4 bases, and 12 bases lay in between. The CDR3 contains 14 residues. The CDR3 spells CATSSPGSVETQYF. For the CDR3, the DNA is TGTGCCACCAGCAGCCCTGGGAGTGTAGAGACCCAGTACTTC.

This clonotype has just a few counts. The CDR3 DNA follows: TGCGCCAGCAGCTTGGGGAGGGGGCTGTACCAAGAGACCCAGTACTTC. Encoded protein: CASSLGRGLYQETQYF. The V and J genes are TRBV5-1 and TRBJ2-5; D is perhaps TRBD1 (7 bases). The CDR3 spans 16 residues. Germline lookup yields CDR1 SGHRS and CDR2 YFSETQ. The V end was cut by 0 bases, the J end by 0 bases, with 12 bases between.

The V gene is TRBV24-1, the J gene TRBJ2-5; possibly TRBD1 for D (6 bases). Germline values: CDR1 KGHDR, CDR2 SFDVKD. Trimming took off 4 bases at V and 8 bases at J, with 22 bases between the two ends. The CDR3 consists of 16 residues. The DNA for the CDR3 is TGTGCCACCAGTGACCCCGGACAGCCTGGGGAATTTACCCAGTACTTC. Translated: CATSDPGQPGEFTQYF.

The gene calls are TRBV2 and TRBJ1-5; D remains ambiguous. The CDR3 loop spans 14 amino acids. Germline CDR1 reads SNHLY; CDR2 reads FYNNEI. V was pared by 6 bases and J by 5 bases, with 14 bases between. The CDR3 loop is CASRPAVEHQPQHF. CDR3 in DNA: TGTGCCAGCAGACCGGCAGTTGAGCATCAGCCCCAGCATTTT.

The chain links TRBV29-1 to TRBJ1-1; unclear D gene. Trimming cost V 3 bases and J 4 bases, with 9 bases left between them. Germline CDR1 SQVTM, CDR2 ANQGSEA. This CDR3 has 12 amino acids. The CDR3: CSVDQSSTEAFF. CDR3 DNA: TGCAGCGTTGATCAGTCTTCCACTGAAGCTTTCTTT.

This clonotype showed up just a few times. The V call is TRBV5-1, the J call TRBJ2-2, with D possibly being TRBD1 or TRBD2 (5 bases each). The CDR3 has 15 residues. Between the trimmed V and J ends, which lost 3 bases and 4 bases, there was a span of 13 bases. Germline V gene lookup returns CDR1 SGHRS and CDR2 YFSETQ. This chain's CDR3 is CASSYGASGTGELFF. In nucleotides, the CDR3 is TGCGCCAGCAGCTACGGGGCTTCAGGCACCGGGGAGCTGTTTTTT.

This clonotype was counted between two and nine times. The chain links TRBV20-1 to TRBJ2-7; TRBD2 matches 9 bases. With V trimmed by 3 bases and J by 6 bases, 12 bases remained unmatched. The CDR3 covers 15 residues. Germline V gene data show CDR1 as DFQATT and CDR2 as SNEGSKA (reference sequence). CDR3 coding DNA: TGCAGTGCTAGTTCAGGTCTTGGACTAGCGAGCGAGCAGTACTTC. Protein sequence: CSASSGLGLASEQYF.

This clonotype occurred many times. V usage is TRBV20-1 and J usage is TRBJ2-3, with D perhaps assigned TRBD1 or TRBD2 (6 bases each). The CDR3 covers 20 residues. Germline CDR1 is DFQATT and CDR2 is SNEGSKA (reference sequence). V was cut by 3 bases and J by 5 bases, with 33 bases left in between. CDR3 protein: CSASSAAGHGEEVQGDTQYF. The CDR3, as DNA: TGCAGTGCTAGCTCAGCGGCGGGACACGGAGAGGAGGTCCAAGGAGATACGCAGTATTTT.

The chain is built from TRBV7-2 and TRBJ1-5; D is possibly TRBD1 (6 bases). Looked up from germline, CDR1 is SGHTA and CDR2 is FQGNSA. The CDR3 length is 13 residues. V lost 1 base and J 11 bases, leaving 12 bases between the germline ends. CDR3 nucleotide sequence: TGTGCCAGCAGCTTAGAAGGGGGGAAGGCCCAGCATTTT. It encodes CASSLEGGKAQHF.

The rearrangement links TRBV27 to TRBJ1-2; D may be TRBD1 (6 bases). Germline V CDR1 and CDR2: MNHEY, SMNVEV (reference sequence). CDR3 length equals 13 residues. Trimming took 5 bases from V and 7 from J, leaving 14 bases between them. The CDR3 sequence is CASSPVRQAGYTF. The CDR3 bases are TGTGCCAGCAGTCCCGTTCGACAGGCTGGCTACACCTTC.

This clonotype was observed a few times. The chain links TRBV21-1 to TRBJ2-7; the table gives TRBD1 as D, unverified against the DNA. TRBV21-1 is a recognized pseudogene. CDR3 length: 14 amino acids. The CDR3 sequence: CASSTPPTKREQYV. DNA of the CDR3: TGTGCCAGCAGCACACCCCCCACCAAACGCGAGCAGTACGTC.

This chain links TRBV27 with TRBJ2-2; maybe TRBD1 (6 bases). The CDR3 consists of 15 residues. Trimming removed 5 bases from V and 6 bases from J, with 16 bases in between. Germline loops: CDR1 MNHEY, CDR2 SMNVEV (reference sequence). CDR3 nucleotides: TGTGCCAGCAGTCGACAATTTACAGGGTCCGGGGAGCTGTTTTTT. This codes for CASSRQFTGSGELFF.

This clonotype was counted at least ten times. The chain recombines TRBV5-1 with TRBJ2-3, with a possible D match to TRBD2 (5 bases). The CDR3 totals 14 residues. Trimming removed 1 base from V and 6 bases from J, with 12 bases in between. Germline CDR1 SGHRS, CDR2 YFSETQ. The CDR3 nucleotides are TGCGCCAGCAGCTTGTTGGACTCCTCGGATACGCAGTATTTT. Translation: CASSLLDSSDTQYF.

This clonotype was seen a handful of times. The chain joins TRBV7-2 to TRBJ2-2, with a weak D call TRBD2 (5 bases). Trimming removed 5 bases from V and 0 bases from J, with 10 bases in between. Germline V gene sequence: CDR1 SGHTA, CDR2 FQGNSA. The CDR3 consists of 15 residues. The CDR3 DNA sequence: TGTGCCAGCAGCCGGACGGGAACGAACACCGGGGAGCTGTTTTTT. It yields the protein CASSRTGTNTGELFF.

The chain has TRBV27 and TRBJ1-5; 9 bases line up with TRBD1. Germline lookup yields CDR1 MNHEY and CDR2 SMNVEV (reference sequence). V lost 4 bases, J lost 6 bases, and 7 bases stayed unmatched. This CDR3 is 15 amino acids long. The CDR3 DNA reads as TGTGCCAGCAGTTGGACAGGGGACTTGGGTCAGCCCCAGCATTTT. Translating it yields CASSWTGDLGQPQHF.

The chain has TRBV6-2 or TRBV6-3 and TRBJ2-1; D assignment may be TRBD1 or TRBD2 (5 bases each). The CDR3 is made up of 13 amino acids. CDR1 is MNHEY and CDR2 is SVGEGT in the germline V gene. Trimming took 4 bases from V and 8 from J, leaving 12 bases between them. The CDR3 spells CASSSNLGDEQFF. The CDR3 DNA sequence: TGTGCCAGCAGTTCTAATCTGGGGGATGAGCAGTTCTTC.

This clonotype was detected a few times. CDR3 nucleotide sequence: TGTGCCAGCAGCAAAGTGAGGCTTGTTCCCCGGGACAGGGGAGAAGGGAGAGCCTACGAGCAGTACGTC. Its translation is CASSKVRLVPRDRGEGRAYEQYV. V is TRBV21-1 and J is TRBJ2-7; TRBD1, as called in the table, went unchecked against the DNA. TRBV21-1 is a listed pseudogene. The CDR3 extends over 23 amino acids.

This chain connects TRBV6-1 to TRBJ2-7; 8 bases map to TRBD1. CDR1 MNHNS and CDR2 SASEGT come from the germline V gene. The CDR3 consists of 13 residues. Trimming cost V 6 bases and J 3 bases; bases outside gene matches: 4. The chain's CDR3 is CASSQDRVYEQYV. In DNA form, the CDR3 reads TGTGCCAGCAGCCAGGACAGGGTCTACGAGCAGTACGTC.

This clonotype appeared many times. This chain connects TRBV12-3 or TRBV12-4 to TRBJ2-3; TRBD1 might be the D (6 bases). Deletions cut 5 bases from V and 6 bases from J, with 15 bases between. The CDR3 is 14 residues long. The CDR3 bases are TGTGCCAGCAGTAGGACAGAACAATACGATACGCAGTATTTT. This sequence encodes CASSRTEQYDTQYF.

In its sample, this clonotype was seen many times. This chain uses TRBV12-3 or TRBV12-4 with TRBJ2-2, with TRBD1 matching over 8 bases. J gave up 4 bases and V 3 bases, and 4 bases lay outside the gene matches. The CDR3 runs 15 residues. The CDR3 reads CASSFADRGTGELFF. For the CDR3, the DNA is TGTGCCAGCAGTTTCGCCGACAGGGGCACCGGGGAGCTGTTTTTT.

The rearrangement uses TRBV11-2 and TRBJ2-4; D is perhaps TRBD1 (5 bases). The CDR3 is 14 residues long. With 5 bases removed from V and 7 bases from J, the gap between germline ends came to 15 bases. In germline, CDR1 is SGHAT, CDR2 FQNNGV. The CDR3 region is CASSPLRGWNIQYF. Here the CDR3 DNA reads TGTGCCAGCAGCCCACTTAGGGGATGGAACATTCAGTACTTC.

V gene TRBV11-2 combines with J gene TRBJ2-7, with 11 bases lining up with TRBD2. The CDR3 spans 14 residues. CDR1 SGHAT and CDR2 FQNNGV come from the germline V gene. The trim removed 5 bases at V and 5 bases at J, leaving 5 bases unmatched. CDR3 region: CASSKLAGENEQYF. CDR3 bases: TGTGCCAGCAGCAAACTAGCGGGAGAGAACGAGCAGTACTTC.

A few counts support this clonotype. V usage is TRBV3-1 and J usage is TRBJ2-1, with 11 bases matching TRBD1. V lost 4 bases to trimming and J lost 9 bases; unmatched junction nucleotides: 8. In germline, CDR1 is LGHDT, CDR2 YNNKEL (reference sequence). This CDR3 contains 15 residues. The CDR3 loop is CASSPGTGGSAEQFF. CDR3 in DNA: TGTGCCAGCAGCCCGGGGACAGGGGGTTCGGCTGAGCAGTTCTTC.

This clonotype was seen at least ten times. V and J are TRBV7-9 and TRBJ2-3, with TRBD1 as a possible D gene (5 bases). V lost 0 bases to trimming and J lost 3 bases, with 10 bases between them. The CDR3 is made up of 15 amino acids. Germline loops: CDR1 SEHNR, CDR2 FQNEAQ (reference sequence). CDR3 amino acids: CASSLAAGATDTQYF. The CDR3 DNA reads TGTGCCAGCAGCTTAGCCGCTGGGGCTACAGATACGCAGTATTTT.

The V call is TRBV20-1, the J call TRBJ1-5; D remains unclear. Germline values: CDR1 DFQATT, CDR2 SNEGSKA (reference sequence). Trimming left V 3 bases short and J 6 bases short, with 12 bases between. CDR3 length equals 13 residues. The CDR3 nucleotides read TGCAGTGCTAGTGGGTCAGTGCGTCAGCCCCAGCATTTT. Translation gives CSASGSVRQPQHF.

The chain is built from TRBV24-1 and TRBJ2-3, with TRBD1 as a possible D gene (6 bases). The CDR3 runs 15 residues. Germline CDR1 is KGHDR and CDR2 is SFDVKD. Trimming pared 7 bases from V and 2 bases from J, leaving 15 bases between. The CDR3 region has the DNA TGTGCCACCAGCCCCACAGGGTTGCTCACAGATACGCAGTATTTT. This gives the protein CATSPTGLLTDTQYF.

This clonotype came up a few times. The rearrangement links TRBV2 to TRBJ1-2; TRBD1 matches 10 bases. The CDR3 is 14 amino acids. In germline, CDR1 is SNHLY, CDR2 FYNNEI. V dropped 6 bases and J dropped 1; count of bases not matched to a gene: 2. As DNA, the CDR3 is TGTGCCAGCAGGACAGGGGGCCTTAACTATGGCTACACCTTC. It codes for CASRTGGLNYGYTF. Supplemented by reference TRBV2 and TRBJ1-2, the full variable domain reads EPEVTQTPSHQVTQMGQEVILRCVPISNHLYFYWYRQILGQKVEFLVSFYNNEISEKSEIFDDQFSVERPDGSNFTLKIRSTKLEDSAMYFCASRTGGLNYGYTFGSGTRLTVV.

J is TRBJ2-7 and V is TRBV5-5; D gene unclear. The V and J ends lost 0 bases and 2 bases respectively, with 12 bases between them. The CDR3 extends over 15 amino acids. Per germline, CDR1 SGHKS and CDR2 YYEKEE (reference sequence). CDR3 residues: CASSLGLYSTYEQYF. Here the CDR3 DNA reads TGTGCCAGCAGCTTGGGACTTTACTCGACCTACGAGCAGTACTTC. Full variable domain (remainder filled in from reference TRBV5-5 and TRBJ2-7): DAGVTQSPTHLIKTRGQQVTLRCSPISGHKSVSWYQQVLGQGPQFIFQYYEKEERGRGNFPDRFSARQFPNYSSELNVNALLLGDSALYLCASSLGLYSTYEQYFGPGTRLTVT.